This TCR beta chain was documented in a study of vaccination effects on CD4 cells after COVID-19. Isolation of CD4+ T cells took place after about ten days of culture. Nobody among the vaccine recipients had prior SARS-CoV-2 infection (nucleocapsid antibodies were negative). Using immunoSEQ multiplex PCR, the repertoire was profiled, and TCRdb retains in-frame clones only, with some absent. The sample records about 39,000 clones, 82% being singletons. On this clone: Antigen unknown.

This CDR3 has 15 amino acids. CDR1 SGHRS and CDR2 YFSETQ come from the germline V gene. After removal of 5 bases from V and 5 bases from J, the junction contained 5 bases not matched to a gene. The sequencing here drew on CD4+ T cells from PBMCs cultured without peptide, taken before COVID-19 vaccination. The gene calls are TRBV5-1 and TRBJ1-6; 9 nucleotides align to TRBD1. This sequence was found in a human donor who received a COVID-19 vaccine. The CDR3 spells CASSHRDRDNSPLHF. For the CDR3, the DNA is TGCGCCAGCAGTCACCGGGACAGGGATAATTCACCCCTCCACTTT.